This T cell receptor (beta chain) was recovered during a study of regulatory T cells in long-lasting Graves disease. This clonotype was detected ten times or more. Its antigen is currently unknown. With 11 bases clipped from V and 4 bases from J, the junction kept 8 bases outside the gene matches. CDR1 is SEHNR, CDR2 FQNEAQ, per germline (reference sequence). The CDR3 is made up of 13 amino acids. CDR3 regions were amplified by Arm-PCR using iRepertoire HTBI primers to build TCR beta libraries. A single record per CDR3 protein comes from TCRdb applying MiXCR to the multiplex PCR reads. The sample records roughly 470,000 distinct CDR3 sequences, about a fifth being singletons. Whole-study findings and limits: Favoring TRBV28, TRBJ1-2 and TRBJ2-5 was a feature seen in persistent disease.

Noted time point: persistent/refractory GD, antithyroid drugs over 5 years with positive TRAb. The TCR library was made from RNA that had been extracted from PBMCs in TRIzol. Sequenced material: peripheral blood mononuclear cells (PBMCs), taken when the disease was refractory, from a patient treated with antithyroid drugs. The gene calls are TRBV7-9 and TRBJ2-5; TRBD1 aligns across 9 bases. The clonotype comes from a female donor with Graves disease. CDR3 sequence reads: CASGGQGGETQYF. The CDR3 DNA reads TGTGCCTCGGGGGGACAGGGAGGAGAGACCCAGTACTTC.